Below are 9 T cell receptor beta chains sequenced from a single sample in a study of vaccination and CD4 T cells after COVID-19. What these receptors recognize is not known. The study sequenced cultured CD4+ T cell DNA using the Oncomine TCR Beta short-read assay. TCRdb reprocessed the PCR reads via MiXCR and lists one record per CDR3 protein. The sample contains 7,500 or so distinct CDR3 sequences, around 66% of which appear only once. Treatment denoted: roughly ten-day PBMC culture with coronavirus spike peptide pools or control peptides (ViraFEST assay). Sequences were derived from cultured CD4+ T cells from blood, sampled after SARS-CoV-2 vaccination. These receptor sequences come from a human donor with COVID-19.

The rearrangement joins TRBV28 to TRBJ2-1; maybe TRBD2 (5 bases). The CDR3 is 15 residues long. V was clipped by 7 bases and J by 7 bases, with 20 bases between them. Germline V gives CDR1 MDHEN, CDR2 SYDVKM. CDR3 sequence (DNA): TGTGCCAGCACGCCAGGTTACGGAGGTTGGAATGAGCAGTTCTTC. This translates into CASTPGYGGWNEQFF.

This chain's CDR3 is CASSLTGYNEQFF. The CDR3, as DNA: TGTGCCAGCAGCTTGACAGGTTACAATGAGCAGTTCTTC. The chain links TRBV5-8 to TRBJ2-1; D may be TRBD1 (5 bases). There are 13 residues in the CDR3. The V end lost 1 base, the J end lost 4 bases, and 6 bases lay between the germline ends. CDR1 is SGHTS, CDR2 YDEGEE, per germline.

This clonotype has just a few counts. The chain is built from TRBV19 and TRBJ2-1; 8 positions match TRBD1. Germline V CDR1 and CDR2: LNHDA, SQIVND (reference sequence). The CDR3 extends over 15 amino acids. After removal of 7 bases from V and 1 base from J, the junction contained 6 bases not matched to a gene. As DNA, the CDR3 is TGTGCCAGTACCCCGACAGGGGCTTCCTACAATGAGCAGTTCTTC. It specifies CASTPTGASYNEQFF. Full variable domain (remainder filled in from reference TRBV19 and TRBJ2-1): DGGITQSPKYLFRKEGQNVTLSCEQNLNHDAMYWYRQDPGQGLRLIYYSQIVNDFQKGDIAEGYSVSREKKESFPLTVTSAQKNPTAFYLCASTPTGASYNEQFFGPGTRLTVL.

Written as DNA, the CDR3 is TGTGCCAGCAGTCCTGGGGAGCGTGGCTACACCTTC. Its protein is CASSPGERGYTF. This rearrangement joins TRBV6-1 to TRBJ1-2; the D is unclear. Trimming pared 5 bases from V and 7 bases from J, leaving 11 bases between. The CDR3 is made up of 12 amino acids. Germline V gene sequence: CDR1 MNHNS, CDR2 SASEGT.

This CDR3 reads CASGSYGFSTDTQYF. The DNA for the CDR3 is TGCGCCAGCGGAAGTTATGGGTTTAGCACAGATACGCAGTATTTT. The rearrangement joins TRBV5-1 to TRBJ2-3; D unresolved. V was pared by 7 bases and J by 0 bases, with 15 bases between. Germline assignment: CDR1 SGHRS and CDR2 YFSETQ. The CDR3 is 15 amino acids.

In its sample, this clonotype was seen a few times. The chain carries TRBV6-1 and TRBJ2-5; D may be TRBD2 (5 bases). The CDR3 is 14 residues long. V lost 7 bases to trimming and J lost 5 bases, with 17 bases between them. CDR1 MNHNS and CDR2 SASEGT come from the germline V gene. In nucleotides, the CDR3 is TGTGCCAGCAAGATACACGCGTCGGGGGAGACCCAGTACTTC. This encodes CASKIHASGETQYF.

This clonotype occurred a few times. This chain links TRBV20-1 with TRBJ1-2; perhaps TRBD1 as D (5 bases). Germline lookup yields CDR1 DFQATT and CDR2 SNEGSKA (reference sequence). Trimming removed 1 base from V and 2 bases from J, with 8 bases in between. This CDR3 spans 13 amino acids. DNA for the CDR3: TGCAGTGCTAGAGGACAGACCAACTATGGCTACACCTTC. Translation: CSARGQTNYGYTF.

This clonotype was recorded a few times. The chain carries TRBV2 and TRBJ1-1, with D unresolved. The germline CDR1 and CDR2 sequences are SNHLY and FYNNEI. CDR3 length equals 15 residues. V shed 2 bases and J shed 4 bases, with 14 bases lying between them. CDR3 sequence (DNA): TGTGCCAGCAGTGAAAGCGTATTTCCAGGCACTGAAGCTTTCTTT. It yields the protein CASSESVFPGTEAFF.

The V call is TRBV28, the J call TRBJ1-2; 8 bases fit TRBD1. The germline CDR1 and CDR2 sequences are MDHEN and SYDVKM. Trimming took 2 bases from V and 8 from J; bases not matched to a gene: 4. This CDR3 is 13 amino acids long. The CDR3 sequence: CASSLQGAGGYTF. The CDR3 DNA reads TGTGCCAGCAGTTTACAGGGGGCCGGAGGCTACACCTTC.